The rows below give T cell receptor beta chains drawn from one sample of a study of CD8 T cells in Susac syndrome. MiXCR, run by TCRdb on the immunoSEQ multiplex PCR reads, gives a single entry per CDR3 protein. The data show 70,000 to 100,000 distinct CDR3 sequences, approximately 92% seen once. Specimen: CD8+ T cells from PBMCs. Source of these receptors: a human donor in good health. Each CDR3 is given with its conserved first and last residue. D genes are given only for firm matches. Size is omitted from some rows. Given values are once, few, many or a class for expanded clones.

clone size	D gene	V gene	J gene	CDR3 DNA	CDR3 protein
-	-	TRBV7-8	TRBJ1-5	TGTGCCAGCAGCTTAGGACATGATAGCAATCAGCCCCAGCATTTT	CASSLGHDSNQPQHF
-	-	TRBV13	TRBJ2-1	TGTGCCAGCAGCCTTTCGGACTCACCCACGTCCTACAATGAGCAGTTCTTC	CASSLSDSPTSYNEQFF
-	-	TRBV2	TRBJ2-1	TGTGCCAGCAGTGATTATAGGGACTCGAGCTCCTACAATGAGCAGTTCTTC	CASSDYRDSSSYNEQFF
-	TRBD1	TRBV13	TRBJ2-7	TGTGCCAGCAGCTCGAGTTCCACAGGGGCCTACGAGCAGTACTTC	CASSSSSTGAYEQYF
-	-	TRBV5-4	TRBJ2-7	TGTGCCAGCAGCGCCGGGGCCCTGGGCGAGCAGTACTTC	CASSAGALGEQYF
-	-	TRBV15	TRBJ1-5	TGTGCCACCAGCAGAGATAGGGCCCTCCAACAGCCCCAGCATTTT	CATSRDRALQQPQHF
-	-	TRBV5-4	TRBJ1-6	TGTGCCAGCAACACCTATAATTCACCCCTCCACTTT	CASNTYNSPLHF
-	TRBD1	TRBV7-8	TRBJ1-6	TGTGCCAGCAGCTTGGGACAGGGGGCAAATTCACCCCTCCACTTT	CASSLGQGANSPLHF
-	-	TRBV7-8	TRBJ1-2	TGTGCCAGCAGCTTAGGGCCGGGCTCGAAAAGTGGCTACACCTTC	CASSLGPGSKSGYTF
-	-	TRBV4-1	TRBJ2-7	TGCGCCAGCAGCCAAGTTCCAGGGACCTACGAGCAGTACTTC	CASSQVPGTYEQYF
once	-	TRBV7-9	TRBJ2-7	TGTGCCAGCAGCTCGGATCAGGGGTACTACGAGCAGTACTTC	CASSSDQGYYEQYF
-	-	TRBV7-9	TRBJ2-7	TGTGCCAGCAGCGGCGGGACACCATACTCCTACGAGCAGTACTTC	CASSGGTPYSYEQYF
-	TRBD1	TRBV5-1	TRBJ1-2	TGCGCCAGCAGCTGGACAGGGGACGCTAACTATGGCTACACCTTC	CASSWTGDANYGYTF
-	TRBD2	TRBV20-1	TRBJ2-5	TGCAGTGCTAGAGATCGCGGGGGAAGGGAGACCCAGTACTTC	CSARDRGGRETQYF
once	-	TRBV30	TRBJ2-7	TGTACCTGGAACCACGGTCCCTACGAGCAGTACTTC	CTWNHGPYEQYF
-	-	TRBV7-9	TRBJ2-5	TGTGCCAGCAGCTTACAGGGTTTGCAAGAGACCCAGTACTTC	CASSLQGLQETQYF
-	-	TRBV6-1	TRBJ2-3	TGTGCCAGCTACGCCCTTACTAGCACAGATACGCAGTATTTT	CASYALTSTDTQYF
-	-	TRBV15	TRBJ1-1	TGTGCCACCAGCAGAGATCGGACTGTTGAAGCTTTCTTT	CATSRDRTVEAFF
-	-	TRBV2	TRBJ1-1	TGTGCCAGCAGTGGGTCGTCTTACACTGAAGCTTTCTTT	CASSGSSYTEAFF
-	-	TRBV20-1	TRBJ2-7	TGCAGTGCTGAGAGGCCGCAGGGCGAGCAGTACTTC	CSAERPQGEQYF
-	-	TRBV7-2	TRBJ1-5	TGTGCCAGCAGCAGATCCGTACAGGGCGGTGGCAATCAGCCCCAGCATTTT	CASSRSVQGGGNQPQHF
-	TRBD2	TRBV16	TRBJ2-6	TGTGCCAGCAGCCTCGGGGGGGGAACCTCTGGGGCCAACGTCCTGACTTTC	CASSLGGGTSGANVLTF
-	TRBD1	TRBV13	TRBJ1-5	TGTGCCAGCAGCTTTTCACAGGGGGCAATTAGCAATCAGCCCCAGCATTTT	CASSFSQGAISNQPQHF
-	-	TRBV6-5	TRBJ2-2	TGTGCCAGCAGCTCCCCAGGGAACACCGGGGAGCTGTTTTTT	CASSSPGNTGELFF
-	-	TRBV19	TRBJ1-1	TGTGCCAGTAGGCCTACGAACACTGAAGCTTTCTTT	CASRPTNTEAFF
-	-	TRBV12-3/TRBV12-4	TRBJ2-4	TGTGCCAGCAGTGAGGGAGTAAACATTCAGTACTTC	CASSEGVNIQYF
-	-	TRBV11-2	TRBJ2-1	TGTGCCAGCAGCTCCGGGGTAGAGCAGTTCTTC	CASSSGVEQFF
-	TRBD1	TRBV2	TRBJ1-2	TGTGCCAGCAGAGGGGGACAGCAAATAATTTATGGCTACACCTTC	CASRGGQQIIYGYTF
-	-	TRBV2	TRBJ2-7	TGTGCCAGCAGTGCCTTGGGGGAATCCTACGAGCAGTACTTC	CASSALGESYEQYF
-	TRBD2	TRBV7-3	TRBJ2-5	TGTGCCAGCAGCGAGAGCGGGGGGTTAATGGAGACCCAGTACTTC	CASSESGGLMETQYF
-	-	TRBV12-3/TRBV12-4	TRBJ1-1	TGTGCCAGCAGTTTCCCCGGTTACACTGAAGCTTTCTTT	CASSFPGYTEAFF
-	-	TRBV2	TRBJ1-2	TGTGCCAGCAGTGAAGAAGGGGTTTATGGCTACACCTTC	CASSEEGVYGYTF
-	TRBD1	TRBV12-3/TRBV12-4	TRBJ1-5	TGTGCCAGCAGTTTAATGGGCGCTCGAGGGGGCGTTCAGCCCCAGCATTTT	CASSLMGARGGVQPQHF
-	-	TRBV5-5	TRBJ1-1	TGTGCCAGCAGCCTCAAACAGCCGAAGGTTGAGGCCTTCTTT	CASSLKQPKVEAFF
-	-	TRBV7-9	TRBJ1-1	TGTGCCAGCAGAGTAACGCTTGAAGCTTTCTTT	CASRVTLEAFF
-	-	TRBV29-1	TRBJ2-1	TGCAGCGTCCCGCTAGTGGCGCTCTCCTACAATGAGCAGTTCTTC	CSVPLVALSYNEQFF
-	TRBD1	TRBV25-1	TRBJ1-2	TGTGCCAGCAGTGAATATGTAATTGGGACAGGGGGCGCGTTGGAGGGCTACACCTTC	CASSEYVIGTGGALEGYTF
-	TRBD1	TRBV29-1	TRBJ1-2	TGCAGCGTTGCAGAGACAGGGGGCGCTTCCTATGGCTACACCTTC	CSVAETGGASYGYTF
-	TRBD2	TRBV12-5	TRBJ2-1	TGTGCTAGTGGTTTGCCCCTAGCGGGAGACTACAATGAGCAGTTCTTC	CASGLPLAGDYNEQFF
-	-	TRBV25-1	TRBJ1-5	TGTGCCAGCAGTGAGCTCGGCAATCAGCCCCAGCAATTT	CASSELGNQPQQF
-	TRBD2	TRBV29-1	TRBJ2-3	TGCAGCGTGGGCGGGGGGCAGAGAACTAGCACAGATACGCAGTATTTT	CSVGGGQRTSTDTQYF